This T cell receptor beta chain is drawn from a study of T cell responses to AZD1222 COVID-19 vaccine (dated by TCRdb to the early 2020s). A note on the overall study: A total of 233 trial participants underwent TCR sequencing, of whom some 200 had received two doses of AZD1222 and some 25 had received two doses of the MenACWY control vaccine. Trial participants were enrolled into age subgroups of 18-55, 56-69 and 70-plus years, which contained around 140, 26 and 57 TCR-sequenced participants, respectively.

Findings and caveats that apply to the study as a whole: A significant rise in spike-specific TCR breadth and depth was observed after two AZD1222 doses relative to day 0 and relative to MenACWY recipients. In the small 56-69-year group, the increase in depth fell short of significance, most likely because of low power. Because no day 14 peak-response samples were available, the repertoires could be characterized only after the peak T cell response. The vaccine-associated CD4 TCRs covered the entire spike protein, and the dominant responses fell in regions 160-218 and 743-854. Participants were mostly white British and included more females than males, and it was suggested by the authors that clonal diversity may have been underestimated. Conclusions about previously exposed vaccinees are limited because only five or six AZD1222 recipients were SARS-CoV-2 seropositive at baseline. Reportedly, close to half of the unique spike-specific TCRs recognized epitopes lying outside the regions that are mutated in the B.1.351 and B.1.1.7 variants.

The time point label of this sample denotes: about 28 days (+/-7) after the second vaccine dose. AZD1222 recipients given second doses at about 4 weeks or at about 12 weeks were pooled, since spike-specific TCR depth and breadth were not found to differ between the two schedules. Samples from vaccinated people were obtained from the UK trials COV001 and COV002, which included a single-blind randomized controlled phase 2/3 trial of AZD1222 (ChAdOx1 nCoV-19) in healthy adults. For TCRbeta chain sequencing, PBMC samples were collected from trial participants at day 0 and at day 28 after the second dose. Of note for this clone: Its antigen is unknown. No base qualities exist here, and no much larger clone lies one base off it.

The CDR3 regions of human TCRbeta chains were analyzed by immunosequencing. From the authors' description of their analysis: TCRs in the repertoires were matched against a reference library of SARS-CoV-2-specific TCRs that had been generated with the MIRA antigen-specificity platform. Breadth was defined as the fraction of unique TCRs that were SARS-CoV-2-associated. Depth was defined as the fraction of total T cells that were SARS-CoV-2-associated. Each spike-specific TCR was assigned to its reactive spike region and to a CD4 or CD8 class using the MIRA data. Log10-transformed breadth and depth values were compared by one-way ANOVA with Sidak's multiple comparisons tests. TCRdb obtained this table from immuneACCESS and retained in-frame rearrangements with V and J assigned. These tables miss some clones; where compared with another copy, unresolved V genes account for less than half of the shortfall, and the remainder is unexplained. Clone size and V and J calls were adopted from that table, with D and trimming inferred from the DNA. Within this sample are about 160,000 clones, with approximately 90% of them counted one time only. The top ten clones comprise about 4.3% of the sample.

There are 16 amino acids in the CDR3, from cysteine to phenylalanine inclusive. The kept DNA is CDR3 alone, 48 bases in frame from the first base. The germline V gene (reference sequence) supplies CDR1 LGHDT and CDR2 YNNKEL. Relative to germline, V is missing 3 bases and J is missing 3 bases, with 5 bases of the junction outside any gene match. The chain was built from TRBV3-1 (or the pseudogene TRBV3-2) and TRBJ1-5; the junction holds 10 bases that match TRBD1. The material sequenced was peripheral blood, taken 28 days after the second AZD1222 dose. The origin of this receptor is an adult who received the AZD1222 COVID-19 vaccine. The bases are TGTGCCAGCAGCCAGGGGCGACAGGGGGCCAATCAGCCCCAGCATTTT. This is translated as CASSQGRQGANQPQHF.